This T cell receptor (beta chain) was retrieved from a study of cytomegalovirus exposure and HLA in healthy donors. Regarding the study as a whole: TRBV6-2, TRBV6-3 and other indistinguishable V segments were excluded. Rarity held for most TCR sequences, but there were some public TCRs that occurred in many donors.

PCR involved 60 Vbeta and 13 Jbeta primers. This table comes from immunoSEQ multiplex PCR, and its TCRdb copy is limited to in-frame clones, with some not included. The data contain about 120,000 clones, about 83% of them singletons. This CDR3 is built from 14 residues. Germline V gene sequence: CDR1 MNHNY, CDR2 SVGAGI (reference sequence). Trimming removed 7 bases from V and 3 bases from J, with 14 bases in between. Points on this clone: Its antigen is not known.

Sequenced: PBMCs. The rearrangement joins TRBV6-6 to TRBJ2-3; TRBD1 might be the D (5 bases). The sequence was collected from a female donor in good health and CMV-seronegative. The CDR3 nucleotides are TGTGCCAGCAATGACAGTCCTCAGACAGATACGCAGTATTTT. It encodes CASNDSPQTDTQYF.